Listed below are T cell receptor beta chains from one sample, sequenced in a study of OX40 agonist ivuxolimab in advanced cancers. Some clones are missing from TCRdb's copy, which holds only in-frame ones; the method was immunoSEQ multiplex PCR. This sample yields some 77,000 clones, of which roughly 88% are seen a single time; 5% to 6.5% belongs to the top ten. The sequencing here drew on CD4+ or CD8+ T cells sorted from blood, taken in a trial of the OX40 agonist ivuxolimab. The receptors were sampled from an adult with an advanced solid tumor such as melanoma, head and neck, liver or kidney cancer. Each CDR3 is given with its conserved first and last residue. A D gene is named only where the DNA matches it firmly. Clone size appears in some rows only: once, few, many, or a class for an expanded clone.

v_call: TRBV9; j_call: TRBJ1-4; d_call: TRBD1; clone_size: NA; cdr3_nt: TGTGCCAGCAGCGTGAGGGGACAGGGGGTCGGGGATGAAAAACTGTTTTTT; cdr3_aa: CASSVRGQGVGDEKLFF
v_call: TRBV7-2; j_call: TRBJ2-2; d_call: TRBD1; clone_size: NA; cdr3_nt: TGTGCCAGCAGCCTACGGACAGGGGGCACCGGGGAGCTGTTTTTT; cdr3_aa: CASSLRTGGTGELFF
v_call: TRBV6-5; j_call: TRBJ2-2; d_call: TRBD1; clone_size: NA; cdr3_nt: TGTGCCAGCAGCCAGACAGGGTGGGAAACCGGGGAGCTGTTTTTT; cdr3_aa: CASSQTGWETGELFF
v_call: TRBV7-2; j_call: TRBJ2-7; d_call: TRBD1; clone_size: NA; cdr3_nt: TGTGCCAGCAGGGACAGGGGTTACGAGCAGTACTTC; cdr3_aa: CASRDRGYEQYF
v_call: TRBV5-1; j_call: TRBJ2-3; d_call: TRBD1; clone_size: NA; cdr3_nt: TGCGCCAGCAGGACAGGGGCCACAGATACGCAGTATTTT; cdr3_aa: CASRTGATDTQYF
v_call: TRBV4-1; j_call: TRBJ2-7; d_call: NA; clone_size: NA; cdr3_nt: TGTGCCAGCAGCCAAGATCGGGAGCAGTACTTC; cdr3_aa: CASSQDREQYF
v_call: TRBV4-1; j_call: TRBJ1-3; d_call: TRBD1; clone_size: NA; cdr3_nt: TGCGCCAGCAGCCAAGGGACAGGAAGAAACACCATATATTTT; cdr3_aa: CASSQGTGRNTIYF
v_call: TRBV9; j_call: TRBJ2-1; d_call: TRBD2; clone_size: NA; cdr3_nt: TGTGCCAGCAGCGGACCGGGACTAGCGGGAGAGTCCTACAATGAGCAGTTCTTC; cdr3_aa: CASSGPGLAGESYNEQFF
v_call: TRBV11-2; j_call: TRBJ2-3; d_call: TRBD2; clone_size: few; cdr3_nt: TGTGCCAGCAGCTCGAATAGCGGGAGAGGAGATACGCAGTATTTT; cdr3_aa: CASSSNSGRGDTQYF
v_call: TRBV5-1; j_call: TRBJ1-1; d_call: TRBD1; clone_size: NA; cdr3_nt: TGCGCCAGCAGCCTGACAGGGGCAAACACTGAAGCTTTCTTT; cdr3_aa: CASSLTGANTEAFF
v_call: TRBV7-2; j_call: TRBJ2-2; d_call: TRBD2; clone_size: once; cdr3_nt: TGTGCCAGCAGACTGACTAGCGGGGGGCAGAACACCGGGGAGCTGTTTTTT; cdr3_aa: CASRLTSGGQNTGELFF
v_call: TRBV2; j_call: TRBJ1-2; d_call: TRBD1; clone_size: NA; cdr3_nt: TGTGCCAGCAGATCAGGGGGCGATGGCTACACCTTC; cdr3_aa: CASRSGGDGYTF
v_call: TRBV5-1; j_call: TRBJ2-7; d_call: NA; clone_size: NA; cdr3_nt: TGCGCCAGCAGCTTGGGGGGGGTGGGGAACGAGCAGTACTTC; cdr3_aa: CASSLGGVGNEQYF
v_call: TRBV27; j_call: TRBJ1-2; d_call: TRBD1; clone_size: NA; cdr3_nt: TGTGCCAGCAGCCTCGACAGGGCCATTAACTATGGCTACACCTTC; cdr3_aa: CASSLDRAINYGYTF
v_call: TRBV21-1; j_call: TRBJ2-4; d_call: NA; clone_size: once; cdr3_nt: TGTGCCAGCAGCAATCGCTTAGGGACCCAAAACATTCAGTACTTC; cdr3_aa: CASSNRLGTQNIQYF
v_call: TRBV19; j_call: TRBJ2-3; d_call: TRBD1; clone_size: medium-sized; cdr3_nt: TGTGCCAGTAGTAAATCCCCGGGACAGACCACAGATACGCAGTATTTT; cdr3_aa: CASSKSPGQTTDTQYF
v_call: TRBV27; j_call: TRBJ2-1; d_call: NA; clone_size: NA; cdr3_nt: TGTGCCAGCAGTTTACTAGCCGGGCGAGAGCAGTTCTTC; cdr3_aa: CASSLLAGREQFF
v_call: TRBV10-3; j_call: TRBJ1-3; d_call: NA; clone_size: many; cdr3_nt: TGTGCCATCGGACCTTCTGGAAACACCATATATTTT; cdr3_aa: CAIGPSGNTIYF